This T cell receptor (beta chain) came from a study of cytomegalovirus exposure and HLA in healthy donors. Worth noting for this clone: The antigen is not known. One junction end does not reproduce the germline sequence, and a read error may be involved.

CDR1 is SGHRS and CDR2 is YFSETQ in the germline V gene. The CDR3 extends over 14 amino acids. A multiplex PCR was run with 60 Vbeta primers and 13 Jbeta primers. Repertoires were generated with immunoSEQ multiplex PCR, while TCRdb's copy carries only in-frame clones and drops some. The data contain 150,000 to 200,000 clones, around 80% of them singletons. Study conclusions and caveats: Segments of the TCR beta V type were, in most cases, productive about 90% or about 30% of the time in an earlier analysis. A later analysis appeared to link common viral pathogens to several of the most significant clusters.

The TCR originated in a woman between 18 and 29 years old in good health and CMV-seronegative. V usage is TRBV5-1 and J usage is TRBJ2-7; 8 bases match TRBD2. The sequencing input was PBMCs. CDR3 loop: CASSFGGRIYEQCF. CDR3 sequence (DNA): TGCGCCAGCAGCTTTGGCGGGAGGATCTATGAGCAGTGCTTC.